What follows are 5 T cell receptor beta chains derived from one specimen sequenced in a study of T-cell memory formation after mild COVID-19. TCRdb ran MiXCR on the 5' RACE reads and lists one entry per CDR3 protein. The data hold about 350,000 distinct CDR3 sequences, with around 28% observed a single time. Sample: PBMCs or a T cell subset sorted from them (not recorded which). The receptors originated from an adult woman who had mild COVID-19 (a few samples of this study predate the infection). Cell type and time point are not known.

This clonotype was detected only a few times. The genes are TRBV27 and TRBJ2-7; tentatively, D is TRBD2 (5 bases). V lost 7 bases and J 2 bases, leaving 18 bases between the germline ends. The CDR3 loop spans 15 amino acids. CDR1 and CDR2 (germline): MNHEY, SMNVEV (reference sequence). The CDR3 DNA reads TGTGCCAGCACTCTGGCTTCGAGCGGAACCTACGAGCAGTACTTC. As protein: CASTLASSGTYEQYF.

The V gene is TRBV19, the J gene TRBJ2-5; TRBD2 matches at 9 bases. Germline CDR1 and CDR2: LNHDA and SQIVND (reference sequence). The CDR3 runs to 17 residues. Germline trimming cut 3 bases from V and 1 base from J; bases unmatched to any gene: 9. The CDR3 reads CASSIGGLAGFQETQYF. Written as DNA, the CDR3 is TGTGCCAGTAGTATCGGGGGGCTAGCGGGATTCCAAGAGACCCAGTACTTC. Together with reference TRBV19 and TRBJ2-5, the CDR3 gives the full variable domain: DGGITQSPKYLFRKEGQNVTLSCEQNLNHDAMYWYRQDPGQGLRLIYYSQIVNDFQKGDIAEGYSVSREKKESFPLTVTSAQKNPTAFYLCASSIGGLAGFQETQYFGPGTRLLVL.

This clonotype was counted only a few times. V usage is TRBV7-2 and J usage is TRBJ2-7; 7 nucleotides line up with TRBD2. The V and J ends lost 4 bases and 2 bases, in that order; junction bases with no gene match: 5. The CDR3 extends over 14 amino acids. Germline CDR1 reads SGHTA; CDR2 reads FQGNSA. The CDR3 here is CASSSSGNTYEQYF. For the CDR3, the DNA is TGTGCCAGCAGCTCGAGCGGGAATACCTACGAGCAGTACTTC. The full variable domain, its missing parts supplied by reference TRBV7-2 and TRBJ2-7, is GAGVSQSPSNKVTEKGKDVELRCDPISGHTALYWYRQSLGQGLEFLIYFQGNSAPDKSGLPSDRFSAERTGGSVSTLTIQRTQQEDSAVYLCASSSSGNTYEQYFGPGTRLTVT.

This clonotype was seen a handful of times. V gene TRBV12-3 or TRBV12-4 combines with J gene TRBJ2-2; 9 nucleotides agree with TRBD2. CDR3 length equals 16 residues. V lost 9 bases and J lost 6; bases outside the gene matches: 14. The CDR3 DNA reads TGTGCCAGTATAAAGCATAGCGGGAGTGGTTCCGGGGAGCTGTTTTTT. Protein: CASIKHSGSGSGELFF.

This chain joins TRBV7-3 and TRBJ2-3; 7 bases align to TRBD2. Germline CDR1 is SGHTA and CDR2 is FQGTGA. Unmatched junction bases numbered 8, after V lost 2 bases and J lost 6 bases. The CDR3 extends over 15 amino acids. In DNA form, the CDR3 reads TGTGCCAGCAGCTTAGGGGGAGGGCTCCCGGATACGCAGTATTTT. Translating it yields CASSLGGGLPDTQYF.